This T cell receptor beta chain was sequenced during a study of blood T cells in healthy people across ages. Study details: Template switching caught about one barcoded beta molecule for each two T cells.

Donors ranged from about 6 to 90 years old and were healthy Caucasians in Russia. Germline CDR1 and CDR2: KGHDR and SFDVKD. The CDR3 is 16 amino acids. V lost 0 bases and J 3 bases, leaving 12 bases between the germline ends. Then a second PCR, running roughly 7 to 12 cycles, was carried out with a sample-barcoded 5' primer and a J-beta primer mix. TCRdb analysed the 5' RACE reads with MiXCR anew, one entry per CDR3 protein. This table has around 620,000 distinct CDR3 sequences, 27% appearing once. This chain joins TRBV24-1 and TRBJ2-3; a possible D gene is TRBD2 (5 bases). The receptor's source is a woman between 65 and 79 years old in good health. Sequencing used blood. CDR3 protein: CATSDLKGSGTDTQYF. The CDR3, as DNA: TGTGCCACCAGTGATTTGAAGGGTTCGGGGACAGATACGCAGTATTTT.